The 16 T cell receptor beta chains below all came from one sample that was sequenced in a study of technical replicates of blood from a handful of donors. The repertoire was sequenced with immunoSEQ multiplex PCR; TCRdb's copy has only in-frame clones and lacks some. In the table there are tens of thousands of clones, 94% of which are singletons. The sequenced sample consisted of T cells isolated from PBMCs. These receptors all stem from a human donor in good health.

This clone has more than one count but fewer than ten. The chain links TRBV20-1 to TRBJ1-1; 7 bases map to TRBD1. Germline lookup yields CDR1 DFQATT and CDR2 SNEGSKA (reference sequence). This CDR3 is 11 amino acids long. Trimming took 5 bases from V and 8 from J; bases not matched to a gene: 5. CDR3 DNA: TGCAGTGCTGATCGGACAGGCGAAGCTTTCTTT. Translation: CSADRTGEAFF.

This sequence joins TRBV11-2 and TRBJ1-1; perhaps TRBD1 as D (6 bases). The CDR3 totals 13 residues. Trimming pared 3 bases from V and 7 bases from J, leaving 12 bases between. Per the germline V gene, CDR1 is SGHAT and CDR2 is FQNNGV. The CDR3 bases are TGTGCCAGCAGCTTTACAGGGTCCATTGAAGCTTTCTTT. This sequence encodes CASSFTGSIEAFF.

The chain is built from TRBV15 and TRBJ2-7, with D tentatively TRBD2 (6 bases). Germline loops: CDR1 LNHNV, CDR2 YYDKDF (reference sequence). This CDR3 has 15 amino acids. The V and J ends lost 0 bases and 2 bases respectively, with 11 bases between them. The DNA of the CDR3 is TGTGCCACCAGCAGAGAGGTGGGAGGTACCTACGAGCAGTACTTC. Translating gives CATSREVGGTYEQYF.

This clone came up a few times. The chain is built from TRBV9 and TRBJ2-5, with D possibly matching TRBD2 (5 bases). This CDR3 comprises 14 residues. The V end was cut by 4 bases, the J end by 2 bases, with 12 bases between. Looked up from germline, CDR1 is SGDLS and CDR2 is YYNGEE. The CDR3 nucleotides read TGTGCCAGCAGCTTAATACCGGGGCAAGAGACCCAGTACTTC. This codes for CASSLIPGQETQYF.

The CDR3 here is CASSVGGGGAQETQYF. The CDR3 DNA reads TGTGCCAGCAGCGTAGGTGGCGGGGGGGCCCAAGAGACCCAGTACTTC. V is TRBV9 and J is TRBJ2-5; 9 bases are a match to TRBD2. The CDR3 runs 16 residues. Per the germline V gene, CDR1 is SGDLS and CDR2 is YYNGEE. The trim removed 0 bases at V and 1 base at J, leaving 4 bases unmatched.

The V call is TRBV9, the J call TRBJ1-3; the match to TRBD1 covers 7 bases. The CDR3 covers 14 residues. The junction had 4 bases not matched to a gene; V was cut back by 4 bases and J by 3 bases. Per the germline V gene, CDR1 is SGDLS and CDR2 is YYNGEE. The CDR3 DNA reads as TGTGCCAGCAGCCAGACAGGGATTGGAAACACCATATATTTT. Translation gives CASSQTGIGNTIYF. Together with reference TRBV9 and TRBJ1-3, the CDR3 gives the full variable domain: DSGVTQTPKHLITATGQRVTLRCSPRSGDLSVYWYQQSLDQGLQFLIQYYNGEERAKGNILERFSAQQFPDLHSELNLSSLELGDSALYFCASSQTGIGNTIYFGEGSWLTVV.

V is TRBV11-2 and J is TRBJ2-7; tentatively, D is TRBD1 (6 bases). The CDR3 consists of 15 residues. V lost 6 bases to trimming and J lost 0 bases, with 15 bases between them. Germline-derived CDR1 and CDR2 are SGHAT and FQNNGV. The CDR3 DNA reads as TGTGCCAGCAGAAAAAATGGGGACAACTCCTACGAGCAGTACTTC. Its protein product is CASRKNGDNSYEQYF.

The chain carries TRBV28 and TRBJ2-1; D is possibly TRBD2 (5 bases). This CDR3 spans 16 amino acids. V was pared by 3 bases and J by 9 bases, with 21 bases between. Germline loops: CDR1 MDHEN, CDR2 SYDVKM. In nucleotides, the CDR3 is TGTGCCAGCAGTTTCATCCATGGGAGCAGTTCTGGTGAGCAGTTCTTC. It codes for CASSFIHGSSSGEQFF.

V is TRBV28 and J is TRBJ1-5; TRBD1 matches at 8 bases. With V trimmed by 7 bases and J by 1 base, 9 bases remained unmatched. The germline gives CDR1 MDHEN, CDR2 SYDVKM. There are 16 residues in the CDR3. CDR3 sequence: CASTPGTGGSNQPQHF. The CDR3 bases are TGTGCCAGCACCCCTGGTACAGGGGGAAGCAATCAGCCCCAGCATTTT.

The chain recombines TRBV6-5 with TRBJ1-2; TRBD1 matches 12 bases. The length of the CDR3 is 15 residues. V shed 4 bases and J 8 bases; nucleotides not matched to a gene: 8. The germline V gene encodes CDR1 MNHEY and CDR2 SVGAGI. DNA for the CDR3: TGTGCCAGCAGTTCCCGGGACAGGGGGCTGGAGGGCTACACCTTC. As protein: CASSSRDRGLEGYTF.

This clone was picked up one time. The CDR3 DNA is TGCGCCAGCCGGGACTCCGACACCGGGGAGCTGTTTTTT. This translates into CASRDSDTGELFF. The V call is TRBV10-1, the J call TRBJ2-2; D may be TRBD2 (6 bases). CDR1 and CDR2 (germline): WNHNN, SYGVQD (reference sequence). V lost 8 bases to trimming and J lost 3 bases, with 10 bases between them. There are 13 residues in the CDR3.

The genes are TRBV7-9 and TRBJ1-1; weak D call: TRBD1 (5 bases). CDR1 is SEHNR and CDR2 is FQNEAQ in the germline V gene (reference sequence). Trimming removed 3 bases at V and 0 bases at J, with 8 bases between. This CDR3 has 14 residues. CDR3 bases: TGTGCCAGCAGCTTGGCGGGGCTGAACACTGAAGCTTTCTTT. It codes for CASSLAGLNTEAFF.

The rearrangement links TRBV5-1 to TRBJ2-7; tentative D call: TRBD2 (6 bases). The V gene lost 4 bases and the J gene lost 2 bases, with 16 bases spanning the gap. In germline, CDR1 is SGHRS, CDR2 YFSETQ. The CDR3 has 15 residues. The CDR3 region is CASSPSGSYAYEQYF. The CDR3 DNA is TGCGCCAGCAGCCCCAGCGGGTCGTACGCCTACGAGCAGTACTTC.

The chain links TRBV5-4 to TRBJ1-2, with 7 bases aligning to TRBD1. The CDR3 totals 13 residues. Germline CDR1 is SGHNT and CDR2 is YYREEE (reference sequence). Germline trimming cut 5 bases from V and 3 bases from J; bases unmatched to any gene: 4. For the CDR3, the DNA is TGTGCCAGCAGAAGACAGGGTTACTATGGCTACACCTTC. Translation: CASRRQGYYGYTF.

The genes are TRBV7-9 and TRBJ2-5, with D unresolved. From germline, CDR1 is SEHNR and CDR2 FQNEAQ (reference sequence). Trimming removed 1 base at V and 1 base at J, with 7 bases between. The CDR3 has 14 residues. The CDR3 DNA is TGTGCCAGCAGCTTAGACCCGGTCCAAGAGACCCAGTACTTC. It is translated as CASSLDPVQETQYF.

The CDR3: CASSGTSGGIQETQYF. In DNA, the CDR3 is TGTGCCAGCAGCGGAACTAGCGGGGGAATCCAAGAGACCCAGTACTTC. The rearrangement uses TRBV9 and TRBJ2-5, with TRBD2 matching 11 bases. This CDR3 region has 16 residues. The germline V gene has CDR1 SGDLS and CDR2 YYNGEE. V shed 3 bases and J 1 base; nucleotides not matched to a gene: 5. The full variable domain, rest sourced from reference TRBV9 and TRBJ2-5, is DSGVTQTPKHLITATGQRVTLRCSPRSGDLSVYWYQQSLDQGLQFLIQYYNGEERAKGNILERFSAQQFPDLHSELNLSSLELGDSALYFCASSGTSGGIQETQYFGPGTRLLVL.